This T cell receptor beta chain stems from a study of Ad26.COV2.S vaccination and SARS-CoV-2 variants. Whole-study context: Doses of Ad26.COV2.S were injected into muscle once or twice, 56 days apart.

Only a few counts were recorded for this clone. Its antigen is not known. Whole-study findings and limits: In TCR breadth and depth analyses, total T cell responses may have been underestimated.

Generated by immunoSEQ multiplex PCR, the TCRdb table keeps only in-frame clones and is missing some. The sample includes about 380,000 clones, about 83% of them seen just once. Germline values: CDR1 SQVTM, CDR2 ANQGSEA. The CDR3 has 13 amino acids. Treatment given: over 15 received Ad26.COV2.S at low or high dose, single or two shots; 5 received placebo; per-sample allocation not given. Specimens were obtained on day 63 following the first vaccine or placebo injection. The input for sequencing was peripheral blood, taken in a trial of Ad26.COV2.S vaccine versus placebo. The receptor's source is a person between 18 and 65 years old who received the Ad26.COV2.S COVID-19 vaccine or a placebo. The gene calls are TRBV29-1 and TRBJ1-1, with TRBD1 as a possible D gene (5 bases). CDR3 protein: CSIRRGLEAEAFF. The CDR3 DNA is TGCAGTATCCGACGGGGGTTGGAAGCTGAAGCTTTCTTT.